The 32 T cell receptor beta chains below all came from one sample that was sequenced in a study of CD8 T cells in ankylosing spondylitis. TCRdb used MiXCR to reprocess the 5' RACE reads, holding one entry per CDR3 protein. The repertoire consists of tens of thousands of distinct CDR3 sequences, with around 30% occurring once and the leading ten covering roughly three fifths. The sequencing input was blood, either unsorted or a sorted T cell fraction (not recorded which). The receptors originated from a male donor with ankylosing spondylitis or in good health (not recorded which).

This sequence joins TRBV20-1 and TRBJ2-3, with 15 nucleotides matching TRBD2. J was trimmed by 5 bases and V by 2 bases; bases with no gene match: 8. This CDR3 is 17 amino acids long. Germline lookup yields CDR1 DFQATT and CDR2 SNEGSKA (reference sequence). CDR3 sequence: CSARPGLAGGPVDTQYF. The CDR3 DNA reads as TGCAGTGCTAGACCCGGACTAGCGGGGGGGCCTGTAGATACGCAGTATTTT.

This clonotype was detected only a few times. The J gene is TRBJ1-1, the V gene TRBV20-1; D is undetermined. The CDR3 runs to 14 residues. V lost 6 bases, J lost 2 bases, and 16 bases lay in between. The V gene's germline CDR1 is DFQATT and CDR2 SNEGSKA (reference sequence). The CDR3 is CSAGGEAFNTEAFF. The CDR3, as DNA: TGCAGTGCCGGAGGAGAGGCCTTTAACACTGAAGCTTTCTTT.

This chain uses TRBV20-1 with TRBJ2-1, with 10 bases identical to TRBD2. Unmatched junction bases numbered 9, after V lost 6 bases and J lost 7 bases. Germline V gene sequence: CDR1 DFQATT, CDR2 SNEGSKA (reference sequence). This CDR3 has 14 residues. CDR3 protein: CSALTSGLMNEQFF. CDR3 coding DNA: TGCAGTGCCCTGACTAGCGGGCTGATGAATGAGCAGTTCTTC.

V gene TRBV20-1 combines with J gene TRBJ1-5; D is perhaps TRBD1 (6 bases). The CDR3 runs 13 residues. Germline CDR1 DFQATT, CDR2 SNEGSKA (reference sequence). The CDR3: CSAQGYSNQPQHF. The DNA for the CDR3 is TGCAGCGCACAGGGTTATAGCAATCAGCCCCAGCATTTT.

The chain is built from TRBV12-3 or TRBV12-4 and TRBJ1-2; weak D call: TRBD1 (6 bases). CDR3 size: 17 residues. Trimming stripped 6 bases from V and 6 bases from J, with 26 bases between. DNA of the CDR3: TGTGCCAGCAGCATACAGGGTATAAGGGGTCGGCTTCATGGCTACACCTTC. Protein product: CASSIQGIRGRLHGYTF.

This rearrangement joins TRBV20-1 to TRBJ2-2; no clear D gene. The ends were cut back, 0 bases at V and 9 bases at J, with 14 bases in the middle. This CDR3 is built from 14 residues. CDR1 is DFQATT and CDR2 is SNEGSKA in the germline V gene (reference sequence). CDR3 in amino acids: CSARDSKGFWELFF. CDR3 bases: TGCAGTGCTAGAGATTCAAAAGGATTTTGGGAGCTGTTTTTT.

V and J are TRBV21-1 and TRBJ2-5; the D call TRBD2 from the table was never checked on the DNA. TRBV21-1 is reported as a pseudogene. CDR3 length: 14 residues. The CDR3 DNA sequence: TGTGCCAGCAGCCCCAAGGGCCCAATGGAGACCCAGTACTTC. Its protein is CASSPKGPMETQYF.

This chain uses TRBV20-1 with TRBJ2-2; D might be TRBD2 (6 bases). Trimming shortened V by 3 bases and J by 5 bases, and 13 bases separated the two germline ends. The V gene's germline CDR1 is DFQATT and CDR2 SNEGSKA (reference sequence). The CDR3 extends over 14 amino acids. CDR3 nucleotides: TGCAGTGCTAGCCTAGCGATATTTACCGGGGAGCTGTTTTTT. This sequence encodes CSASLAIFTGELFF.

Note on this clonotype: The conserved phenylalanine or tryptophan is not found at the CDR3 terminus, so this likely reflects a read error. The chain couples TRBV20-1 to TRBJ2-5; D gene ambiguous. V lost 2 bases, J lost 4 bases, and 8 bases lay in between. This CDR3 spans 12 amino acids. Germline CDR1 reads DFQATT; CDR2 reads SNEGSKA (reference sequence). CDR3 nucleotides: TGCAGTGCTAGATTTGTGGGAGAGACCCAGTACTCC. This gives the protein CSARFVGETQYS.

CDR3 sequence: CSAPDRLTDTQYF. As DNA, the CDR3 is TGCAGTGCCCCGGACAGACTCACAGATACGCAGTATTTT. The chain combines TRBV20-1 with TRBJ2-3, with a possible D match to TRBD1 (6 bases). The CDR3 has 13 residues. Looked up from germline, CDR1 is DFQATT and CDR2 is SNEGSKA (reference sequence). Trimming pared 6 bases from V and 2 bases from J, leaving 12 bases between.

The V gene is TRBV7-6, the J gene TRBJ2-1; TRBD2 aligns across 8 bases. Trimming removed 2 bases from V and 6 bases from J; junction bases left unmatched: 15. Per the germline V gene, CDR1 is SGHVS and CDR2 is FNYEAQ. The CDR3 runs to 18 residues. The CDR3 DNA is TGTGCCAGCAGCTTAAAAGCCCAACCGGGACTAGGGGTCAATGAGCAGTTCTTC. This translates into CASSLKAQPGLGVNEQFF.

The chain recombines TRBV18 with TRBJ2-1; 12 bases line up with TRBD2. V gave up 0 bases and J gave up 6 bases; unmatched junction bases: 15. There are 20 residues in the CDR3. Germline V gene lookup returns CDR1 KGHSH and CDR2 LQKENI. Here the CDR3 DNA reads TGTGCCAGCTCACCACCCTCCCTAGCGGGGGGGATGTTTTTTGTCAATGAGCAGTTCTTC. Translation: CASSPPSLAGGMFFVNEQFF.

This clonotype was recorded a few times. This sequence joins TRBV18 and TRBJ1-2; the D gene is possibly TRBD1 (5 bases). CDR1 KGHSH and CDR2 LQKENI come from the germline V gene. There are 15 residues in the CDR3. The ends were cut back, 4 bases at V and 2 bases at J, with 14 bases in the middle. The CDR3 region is CASSQAAGFNYGYTF. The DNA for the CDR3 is TGTGCCAGCTCACAAGCTGCAGGGTTCAACTATGGCTACACCTTC.

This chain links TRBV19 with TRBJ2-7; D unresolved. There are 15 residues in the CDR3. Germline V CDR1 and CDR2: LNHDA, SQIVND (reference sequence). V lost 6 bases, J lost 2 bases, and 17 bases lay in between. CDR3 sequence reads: CASSDRASQTYEQYF. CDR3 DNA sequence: TGTGCCAGTAGCGACCGGGCCTCACAGACCTACGAGCAGTACTTC. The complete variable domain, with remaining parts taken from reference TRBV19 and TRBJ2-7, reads DGGITQSPKYLFRKEGQNVTLSCEQNLNHDAMYWYRQDPGQGLRLIYYSQIVNDFQKGDIAEGYSVSREKKESFPLTVTSAQKNPTAFYLCASSDRASQTYEQYFGPGTRLTVT.

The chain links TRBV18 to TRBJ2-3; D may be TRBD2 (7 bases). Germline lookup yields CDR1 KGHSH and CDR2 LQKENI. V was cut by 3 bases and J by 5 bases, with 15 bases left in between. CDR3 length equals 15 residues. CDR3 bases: TGTGCCAGCTCACCGGTGGGGGGGCCGGGAGATACGCAGTATTTT. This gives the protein CASSPVGGPGDTQYF.

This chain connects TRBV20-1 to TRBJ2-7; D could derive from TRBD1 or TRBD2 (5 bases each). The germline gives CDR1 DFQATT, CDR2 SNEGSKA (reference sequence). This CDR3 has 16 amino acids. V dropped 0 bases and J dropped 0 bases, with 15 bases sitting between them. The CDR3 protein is CSARDGDRGSSYEQYF. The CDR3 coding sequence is TGCAGTGCTAGAGATGGAGACAGAGGGAGCTCCTACGAGCAGTACTTC.

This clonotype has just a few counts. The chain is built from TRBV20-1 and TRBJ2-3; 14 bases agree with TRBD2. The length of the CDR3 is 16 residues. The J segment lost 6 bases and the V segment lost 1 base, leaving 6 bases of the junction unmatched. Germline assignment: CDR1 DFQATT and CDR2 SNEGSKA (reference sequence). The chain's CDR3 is CSARATSGGAPDTQYF. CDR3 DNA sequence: TGCAGTGCTAGAGCGACTAGCGGGGGGGCACCCGATACGCAGTATTTT.

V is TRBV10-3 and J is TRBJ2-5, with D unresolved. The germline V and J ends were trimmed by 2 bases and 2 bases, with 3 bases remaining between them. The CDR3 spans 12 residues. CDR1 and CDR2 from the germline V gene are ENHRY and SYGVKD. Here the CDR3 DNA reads TGTGCCATCAGTGAGGGGCAAGAGACCCAGTACTTC. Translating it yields CAISEGQETQYF.

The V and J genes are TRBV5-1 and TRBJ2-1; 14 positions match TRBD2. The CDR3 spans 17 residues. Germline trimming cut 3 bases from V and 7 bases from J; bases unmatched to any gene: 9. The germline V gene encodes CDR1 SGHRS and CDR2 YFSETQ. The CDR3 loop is CASSSYTTSGGGNEQFF. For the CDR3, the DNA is TGCGCCAGCAGCTCATACACGACTAGCGGGGGGGGAAATGAGCAGTTCTTC.

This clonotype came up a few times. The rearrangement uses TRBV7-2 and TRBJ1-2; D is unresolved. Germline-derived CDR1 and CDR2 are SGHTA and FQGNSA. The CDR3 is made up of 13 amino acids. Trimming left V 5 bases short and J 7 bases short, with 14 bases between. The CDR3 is CASSHESGFGYTF. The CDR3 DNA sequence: TGTGCCAGCAGCCATGAGTCTGGGTTTGGCTACACCTTC. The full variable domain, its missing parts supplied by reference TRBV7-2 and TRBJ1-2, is GAGVSQSPSNKVTEKGKDVELRCDPISGHTALYWYRQSLGQGLEFLIYFQGNSAPDKSGLPSDRFSAERTGGSVSTLTIQRTQQEDSAVYLCASSHESGFGYTFGSGTRLTVV.

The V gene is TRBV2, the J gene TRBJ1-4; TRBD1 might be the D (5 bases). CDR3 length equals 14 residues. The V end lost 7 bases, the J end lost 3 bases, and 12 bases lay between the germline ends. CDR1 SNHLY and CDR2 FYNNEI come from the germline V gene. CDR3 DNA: TGTGCCAGCATTCCGGGGACGGCTAATGAAAAACTGTTTTTT. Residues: CASIPGTANEKLFF.

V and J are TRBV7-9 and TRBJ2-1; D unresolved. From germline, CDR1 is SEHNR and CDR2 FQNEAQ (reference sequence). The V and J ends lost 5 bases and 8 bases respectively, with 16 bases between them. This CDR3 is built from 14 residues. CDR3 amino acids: CASSAWVEKDEQFF. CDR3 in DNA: TGTGCCAGCAGCGCCTGGGTGGAGAAGGATGAGCAGTTCTTC.

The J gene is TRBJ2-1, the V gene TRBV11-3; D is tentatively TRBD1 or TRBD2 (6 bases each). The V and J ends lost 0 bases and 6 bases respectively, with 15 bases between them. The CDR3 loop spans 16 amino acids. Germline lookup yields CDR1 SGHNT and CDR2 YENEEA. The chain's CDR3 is CASSLDRGPGANEQFF. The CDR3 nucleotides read TGTGCCAGCAGCTTAGATCGGGGGCCGGGGGCCAATGAGCAGTTCTTC.

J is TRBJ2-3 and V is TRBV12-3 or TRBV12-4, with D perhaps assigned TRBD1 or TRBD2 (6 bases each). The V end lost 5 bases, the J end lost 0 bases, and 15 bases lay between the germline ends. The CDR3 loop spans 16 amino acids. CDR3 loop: CASSPRGPSSTDTQYF. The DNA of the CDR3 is TGTGCCAGCAGTCCCCGGGGGCCTTCTAGCACAGATACGCAGTATTTT.

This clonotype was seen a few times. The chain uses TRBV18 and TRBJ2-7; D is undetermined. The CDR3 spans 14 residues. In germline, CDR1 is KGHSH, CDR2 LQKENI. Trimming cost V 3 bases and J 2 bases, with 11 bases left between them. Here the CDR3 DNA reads TGTGCCAGCTCACCGGCGGCAGTTGCCTACGAGCAGTACTTC. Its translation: CASSPAAVAYEQYF.

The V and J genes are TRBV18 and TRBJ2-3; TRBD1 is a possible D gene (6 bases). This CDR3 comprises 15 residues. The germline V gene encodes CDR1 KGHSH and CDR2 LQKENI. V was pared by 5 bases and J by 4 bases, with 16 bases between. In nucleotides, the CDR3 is TGTGCCAGCTCATCAGGGGTCCATGCCCCAGATACGCAGTATTTT. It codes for CASSSGVHAPDTQYF.

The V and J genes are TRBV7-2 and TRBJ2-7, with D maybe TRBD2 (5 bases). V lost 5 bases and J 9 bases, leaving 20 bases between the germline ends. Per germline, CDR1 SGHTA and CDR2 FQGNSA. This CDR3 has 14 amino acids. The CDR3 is CASSPSGVRRGQYF. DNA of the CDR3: TGTGCCAGCAGCCCATCCGGAGTCCGACGGGGGCAGTACTTC.

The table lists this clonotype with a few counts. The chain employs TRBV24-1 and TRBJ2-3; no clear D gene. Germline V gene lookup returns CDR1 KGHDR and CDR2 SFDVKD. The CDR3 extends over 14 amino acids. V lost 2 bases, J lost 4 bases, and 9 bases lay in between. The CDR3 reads CATSDSRKPDTQYF. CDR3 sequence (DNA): TGTGCCACCAGTGATTCACGGAAACCAGATACGCAGTATTTT.

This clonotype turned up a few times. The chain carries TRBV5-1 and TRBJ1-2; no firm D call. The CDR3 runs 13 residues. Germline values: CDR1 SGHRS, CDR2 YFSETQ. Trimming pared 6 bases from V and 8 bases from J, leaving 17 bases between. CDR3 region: CASNKSAADGYTF. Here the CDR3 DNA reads TGCGCCAGCAACAAGTCCGCTGCAGACGGCTACACCTTC.

In nucleotides, the CDR3 is TGTGCCAGCAGCTTAGTAGTTTCTGGAATTACTTACAATGAGCAGTTCTTC. Its translation is CASSLVVSGITYNEQFF. The V call is TRBV7-8, the J call TRBJ2-1; D is ambiguous. This CDR3 is built from 17 residues. Germline CDR1 is SGHVS and CDR2 is FQNEAQ. V dropped 1 base and J dropped 4 bases, with 17 bases sitting between them.

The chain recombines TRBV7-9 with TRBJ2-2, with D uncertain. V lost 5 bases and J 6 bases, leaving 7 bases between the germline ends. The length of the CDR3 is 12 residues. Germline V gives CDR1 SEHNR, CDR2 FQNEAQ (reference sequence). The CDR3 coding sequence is TGTGCCAGCAGCCCAACGCCCGGGGAGCTGTTTTTT. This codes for CASSPTPGELFF.

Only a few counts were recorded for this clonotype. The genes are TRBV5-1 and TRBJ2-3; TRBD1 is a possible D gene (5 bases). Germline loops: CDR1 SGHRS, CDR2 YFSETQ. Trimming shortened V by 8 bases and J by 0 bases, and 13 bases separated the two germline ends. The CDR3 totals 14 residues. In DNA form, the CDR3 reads TGCGCCAGTGGTAGGGGCGAGAGCACAGATACGCAGTATTTT. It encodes CASGRGESTDTQYF.